The source of this T cell receptor (beta chain) is a study of regulatory T cells in long-lasting Graves disease. General observations from the study: The persistent group shared 2,700 or so public clonotypes, more than the 966 shared by new patients.

Time point reported: newly diagnosed GD, antithyroid drugs for less than 3 months. PBMC-extracted RNA yielded the TCR library. This clonotype was picked up a small number of times. Its antigen is still unknown. Germline CDR1 GTSNPN, CDR2 SVGIG (reference sequence). Trimming removed 0 bases at V and 4 bases at J, with 9 bases between. CDR3 size: 13 residues. Libraries of TCR beta came from iRepertoire HTBI primers plus Arm-PCR of CDR3 regions. From the multiplex PCR reads, TCRdb called clonotypes with MiXCR, one entry per CDR3 protein. This table holds about 210,000 distinct CDR3 sequences, roughly 19% found once. These same data were also listed under a study on T cells in Graves' hyperthyroidism and ophthalmopathy. In that study: Patients aged 18 to 65 had newly diagnosed hyperthyroidism that had lasted under 2 months. First-round RT-PCR targeting the TCR CDR3 was performed with the HTBI primer set. The model identified upcoming ophthalmopathy a median about 6.5 months ahead of onset.

This chain joins TRBV30 and TRBJ1-1; D may be TRBD1 (5 bases). The sample consisted of peripheral blood mononuclear cells (PBMCs), taken at new diagnosis, from a patient treated with antithyroid drugs. This receptor was identified in a woman aged 25 to 39 with Graves disease. The CDR3 nucleotides are TGTGCCTGGAGTGTAGGGGCACCCACTGAAGCTTTCTTT. Translation: CAWSVGAPTEAFF.